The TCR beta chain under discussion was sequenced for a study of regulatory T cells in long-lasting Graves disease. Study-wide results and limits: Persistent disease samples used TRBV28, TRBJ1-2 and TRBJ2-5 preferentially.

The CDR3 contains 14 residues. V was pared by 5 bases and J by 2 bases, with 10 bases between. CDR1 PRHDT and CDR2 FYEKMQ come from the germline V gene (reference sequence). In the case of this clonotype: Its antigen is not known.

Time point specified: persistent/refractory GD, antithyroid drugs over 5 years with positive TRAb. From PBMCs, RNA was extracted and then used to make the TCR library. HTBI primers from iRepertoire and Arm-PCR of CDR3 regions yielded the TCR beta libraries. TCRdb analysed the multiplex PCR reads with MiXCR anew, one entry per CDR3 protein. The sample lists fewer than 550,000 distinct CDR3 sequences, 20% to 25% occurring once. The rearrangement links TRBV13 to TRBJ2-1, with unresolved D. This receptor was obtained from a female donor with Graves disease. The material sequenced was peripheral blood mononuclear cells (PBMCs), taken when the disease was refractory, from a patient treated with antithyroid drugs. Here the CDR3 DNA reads TGTGCCAGCAGCCTGATCGACCCCTACAATGAGCAGTTCTTC. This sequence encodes CASSLIDPYNEQFF. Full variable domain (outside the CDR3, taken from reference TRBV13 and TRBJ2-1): AAGVIQSPRHLIKEKRETATLKCYPIPRHDTVYWYQQGPGQDPQFLISFYEKMQSDKGSIPDRFSAQQFSDYHSELNMSSLELGDSALYFCASSLIDPYNEQFFGPGTRLTVL.